This TCR beta chain was found in a study of cytomegalovirus exposure and HLA in healthy donors. Study-wide results and caveats: HLA allele associations emerged for 17,000 or so TCR beta sequences in a later analysis, at 0.05 false discovery rate. Common viral pathogens were later found to be apparently linked to several of the most significant clusters. There were some V segments, including TRBV6-2 and TRBV6-3, excluded as indistinguishable. TCR beta V segments were, for the most part, productive about 87% or about 30% of the time in an earlier analysis.

The V gene lost 4 bases and the J gene lost 5 bases, with 11 bases spanning the gap. Germline V gene sequence: CDR1 SNHLY, CDR2 FYNNEI. The CDR3 extends over 13 amino acids. PCR used 60 Vbeta primers and 13 Jbeta primers. Profiling relied on immunoSEQ multiplex PCR, and the TCRdb table lists in-frame clones only, not all of them. The sample carries 190,000 or so clones, 80% recorded once. To note about this clone: Antigen specificity is unknown.

The genes are TRBV2 and TRBJ1-1, with D possibly being TRBD1 (5 bases). The clonotype was recovered from a boy between 10 and 17 years old in good health and CMV-seronegative. The sample comprised PBMCs. CDR3 residues: CASSGQMGTEAFF. The CDR3 region has the DNA TGTGCCAGCAGTGGACAGATGGGGACTGAAGCTTTCTTT.